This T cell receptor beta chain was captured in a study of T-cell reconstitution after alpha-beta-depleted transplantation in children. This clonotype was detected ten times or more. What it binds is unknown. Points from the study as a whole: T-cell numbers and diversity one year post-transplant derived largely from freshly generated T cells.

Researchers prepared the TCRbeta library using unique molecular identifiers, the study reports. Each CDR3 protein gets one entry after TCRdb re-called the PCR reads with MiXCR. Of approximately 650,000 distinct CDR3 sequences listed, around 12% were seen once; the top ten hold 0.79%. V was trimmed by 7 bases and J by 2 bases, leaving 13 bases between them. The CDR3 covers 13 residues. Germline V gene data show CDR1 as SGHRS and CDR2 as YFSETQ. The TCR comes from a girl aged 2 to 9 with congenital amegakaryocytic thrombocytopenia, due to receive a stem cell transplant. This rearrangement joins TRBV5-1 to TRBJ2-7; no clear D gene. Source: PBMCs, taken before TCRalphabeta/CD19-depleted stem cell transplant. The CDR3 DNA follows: TGCGCCAGCTCCCCCCTGGGTACCTACGAGCAGTACTTC. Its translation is CASSPLGTYEQYF.